This TCR beta chain derives from a study of T cells expressing NK-cell markers. The overall study: Obtained from sorted CD3+CD56+NKG2C+, CD3+CD56+NKG2C- and CD3+CD56-NKG2C+ T cells were the TCR beta repertoires. Whole-study findings and limits: Expanded NKG2C+ T cell clones were not confirmed as HCMV-specific.

This CDR3 has 15 amino acids. The germline CDR1 and CDR2 sequences are SGHRS and YFSETQ. TCRdb re-called the 5' RACE reads; every CDR3 protein appears as one record, without DNA. The sample shows thousands of distinct CDR3 sequences, and about 10% sits with its ten largest clones. This clonotype ranks as medium-sized (0.01 to 0.1%) in terms of frequency. Its antigen remains unknown. The sequence came from a man aged 18 to 29 in good health. This chain uses TRBV5-1 with TRBJ2-7; TCRdb indicates TRBD1, and absent DNA this call remains unverified. The sequencing sample was made of blood T cells: a sorted CD56 or NKG2C T cell subset, CD4+ or CD8+ T cells, or bulk PBMC T cells (not recorded which). The CDR3 sequence: CASSSTGGITYEQYF. The full variable domain, in which reference TRBV5-1 and TRBJ2-7 provide the parts outside the CDR3, is KAGVTQTPRYLIKTRGQQVTLSCSPISGHRSVSWYQQTPGQGLQFLFEYFSETQRNKGNFPGRFSGRQFSNSRSEMNVSTLELGDSALYLCASSSTGGITYEQYFGPGTRLTVT.